A single T cell receptor (beta chain) is shown here with its context. This record belongs to a study of blood T cell repertoires in COVID-19. Study summary: Sample material is recorded as cDNA or gDNA derived from T cells, B-cell-depleted T cells, or PBMCs.

Authors' processing steps: The authors estimated nucleated cell counts from reference gene primer amplification. Libraries were prepared by immunoSEQ multiplex PCR; TCRdb keeps only in-frame clonotypes and omits some of them. Clonal size and the V and J genes are those of that table, whereas D and trimming came from the DNA. The sample carries 120,000 or so clones, 78% recorded once. The ends lost 3 bases at V and 7 bases at J; junction bases unmatched: 21. The CDR3 contains 19 residues. Germline CDR1 and CDR2: SGHTA and FQGNSA. Material: peripheral blood. This sequence was found in a man between 65 and 85 years old with acute or convalescent COVID-19. V and J are TRBV7-2 and TRBJ1-2; 9 nucleotides agree with TRBD1. The CDR3 nucleotides read TGTGCCAGCAGCTTCCCCCCATCCCGGGACAGGGACCGGGCGCGTGGCTACACCTTC. Translating gives CASSFPPSRDRDRARGYTF.